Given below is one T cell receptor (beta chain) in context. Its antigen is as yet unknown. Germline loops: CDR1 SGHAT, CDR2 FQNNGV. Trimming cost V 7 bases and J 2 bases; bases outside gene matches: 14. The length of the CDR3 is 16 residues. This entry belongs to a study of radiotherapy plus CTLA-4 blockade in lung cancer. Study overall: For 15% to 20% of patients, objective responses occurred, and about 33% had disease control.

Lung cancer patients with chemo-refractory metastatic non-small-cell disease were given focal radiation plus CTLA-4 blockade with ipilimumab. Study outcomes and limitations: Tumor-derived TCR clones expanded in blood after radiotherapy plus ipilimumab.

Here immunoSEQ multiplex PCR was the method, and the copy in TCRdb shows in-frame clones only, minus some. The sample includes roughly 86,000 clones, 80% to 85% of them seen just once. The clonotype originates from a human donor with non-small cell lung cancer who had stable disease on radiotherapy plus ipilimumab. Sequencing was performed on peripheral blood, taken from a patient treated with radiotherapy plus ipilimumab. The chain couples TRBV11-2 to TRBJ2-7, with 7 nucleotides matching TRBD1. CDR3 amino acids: CASTATGAARAYEQYF. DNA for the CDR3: TGTGCCAGCACCGCCACAGGGGCGGCACGGGCCTACGAGCAGTACTTC.